This TCR beta chain was sequenced in a study of a mutant IDH1 vaccine in newly diagnosed glioma. Turning to the study itself: Onset of vaccination occurred 4-6 weeks following radiotherapy alone, or with temozolomide cycles. Males made up approximately 62% and females approximately 38% of treated patients, whose mean age was around 41 years.

As for time point: week 47, end of study. Doses consisted of 300 ug of mutant IDH1 20-mer peptide each, paired with topical imiquimod. During weeks 1, 3, 5, 7, 11, 15, 19 and 23, patients received eight vaccinations. Concerning this clone itself: Its specificity is not known.

Trimming removed 2 bases at V and 1 base at J, with 2 bases between. Germline V gene data show CDR1 as MNHNS and CDR2 as SASEGT. The CDR3 has 12 amino acids. Profiling relied on immunoSEQ multiplex PCR, and the TCRdb table lists in-frame clones only, not all of them. Of tens of thousands of clones detected, roughly 82% appear once; the ten largest clones hold around 20%. Specimen: PBMCs, collected from a glioma patient whose treatment included an IDH1 peptide vaccine. The J gene is TRBJ1-2, the V gene TRBV6-1; D remains unclear. The sequence derives from a man in his late teens or twenties with glioma. Some clones in this sample may be carry-over from other donors' samples. The CDR3: CASSENNYGYTF. CDR3 DNA: TGTGCCAGCAGTGAAAATAACTATGGCTACACCTTC.